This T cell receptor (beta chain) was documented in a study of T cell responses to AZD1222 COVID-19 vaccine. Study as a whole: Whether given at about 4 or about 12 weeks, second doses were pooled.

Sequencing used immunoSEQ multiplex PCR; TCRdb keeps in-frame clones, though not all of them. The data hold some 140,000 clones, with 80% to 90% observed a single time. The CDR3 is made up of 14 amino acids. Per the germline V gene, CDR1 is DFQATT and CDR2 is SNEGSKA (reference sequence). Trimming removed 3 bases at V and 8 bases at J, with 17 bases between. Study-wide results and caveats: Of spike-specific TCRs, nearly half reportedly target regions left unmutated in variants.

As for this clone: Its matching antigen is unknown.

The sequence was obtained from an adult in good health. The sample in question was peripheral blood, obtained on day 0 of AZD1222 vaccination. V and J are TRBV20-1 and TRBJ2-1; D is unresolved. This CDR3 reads CSASRSPLGDEQFF. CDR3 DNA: TGCAGTGCTAGTAGGTCTCCTCTGGGCGATGAGCAGTTCTTC.